Sequencing of this T cell receptor beta chain was carried out in a study of blood T cell repertoires in COVID-19. Study context: Nucleic acid was either cDNA or gDNA, and it came from T cells, B-cell-depleted T cells, or PBMCs.

V lost 5 bases, J lost 4 bases, and 14 bases lay in between. The CDR3 extends over 14 amino acids. Germline assignment: CDR1 SGHVS and CDR2 FQNEAQ. TCRdb's table, derived via immunoSEQ multiplex PCR, lists solely in-frame clones and lacks some. This table has about 220,000 clones, more than 65% appearing once. This chain joins TRBV7-8 and TRBJ1-1; D is perhaps TRBD1 (6 bases). The sample comprised peripheral blood. The clonotype comes from a woman between 55 and 75 years old with acute or convalescent COVID-19. In nucleotides, the CDR3 is TGTGCCAGCAGCAATTCACAGACAGGCACTGAAGCTTTCTTT. Its protein is CASSNSQTGTEAFF.